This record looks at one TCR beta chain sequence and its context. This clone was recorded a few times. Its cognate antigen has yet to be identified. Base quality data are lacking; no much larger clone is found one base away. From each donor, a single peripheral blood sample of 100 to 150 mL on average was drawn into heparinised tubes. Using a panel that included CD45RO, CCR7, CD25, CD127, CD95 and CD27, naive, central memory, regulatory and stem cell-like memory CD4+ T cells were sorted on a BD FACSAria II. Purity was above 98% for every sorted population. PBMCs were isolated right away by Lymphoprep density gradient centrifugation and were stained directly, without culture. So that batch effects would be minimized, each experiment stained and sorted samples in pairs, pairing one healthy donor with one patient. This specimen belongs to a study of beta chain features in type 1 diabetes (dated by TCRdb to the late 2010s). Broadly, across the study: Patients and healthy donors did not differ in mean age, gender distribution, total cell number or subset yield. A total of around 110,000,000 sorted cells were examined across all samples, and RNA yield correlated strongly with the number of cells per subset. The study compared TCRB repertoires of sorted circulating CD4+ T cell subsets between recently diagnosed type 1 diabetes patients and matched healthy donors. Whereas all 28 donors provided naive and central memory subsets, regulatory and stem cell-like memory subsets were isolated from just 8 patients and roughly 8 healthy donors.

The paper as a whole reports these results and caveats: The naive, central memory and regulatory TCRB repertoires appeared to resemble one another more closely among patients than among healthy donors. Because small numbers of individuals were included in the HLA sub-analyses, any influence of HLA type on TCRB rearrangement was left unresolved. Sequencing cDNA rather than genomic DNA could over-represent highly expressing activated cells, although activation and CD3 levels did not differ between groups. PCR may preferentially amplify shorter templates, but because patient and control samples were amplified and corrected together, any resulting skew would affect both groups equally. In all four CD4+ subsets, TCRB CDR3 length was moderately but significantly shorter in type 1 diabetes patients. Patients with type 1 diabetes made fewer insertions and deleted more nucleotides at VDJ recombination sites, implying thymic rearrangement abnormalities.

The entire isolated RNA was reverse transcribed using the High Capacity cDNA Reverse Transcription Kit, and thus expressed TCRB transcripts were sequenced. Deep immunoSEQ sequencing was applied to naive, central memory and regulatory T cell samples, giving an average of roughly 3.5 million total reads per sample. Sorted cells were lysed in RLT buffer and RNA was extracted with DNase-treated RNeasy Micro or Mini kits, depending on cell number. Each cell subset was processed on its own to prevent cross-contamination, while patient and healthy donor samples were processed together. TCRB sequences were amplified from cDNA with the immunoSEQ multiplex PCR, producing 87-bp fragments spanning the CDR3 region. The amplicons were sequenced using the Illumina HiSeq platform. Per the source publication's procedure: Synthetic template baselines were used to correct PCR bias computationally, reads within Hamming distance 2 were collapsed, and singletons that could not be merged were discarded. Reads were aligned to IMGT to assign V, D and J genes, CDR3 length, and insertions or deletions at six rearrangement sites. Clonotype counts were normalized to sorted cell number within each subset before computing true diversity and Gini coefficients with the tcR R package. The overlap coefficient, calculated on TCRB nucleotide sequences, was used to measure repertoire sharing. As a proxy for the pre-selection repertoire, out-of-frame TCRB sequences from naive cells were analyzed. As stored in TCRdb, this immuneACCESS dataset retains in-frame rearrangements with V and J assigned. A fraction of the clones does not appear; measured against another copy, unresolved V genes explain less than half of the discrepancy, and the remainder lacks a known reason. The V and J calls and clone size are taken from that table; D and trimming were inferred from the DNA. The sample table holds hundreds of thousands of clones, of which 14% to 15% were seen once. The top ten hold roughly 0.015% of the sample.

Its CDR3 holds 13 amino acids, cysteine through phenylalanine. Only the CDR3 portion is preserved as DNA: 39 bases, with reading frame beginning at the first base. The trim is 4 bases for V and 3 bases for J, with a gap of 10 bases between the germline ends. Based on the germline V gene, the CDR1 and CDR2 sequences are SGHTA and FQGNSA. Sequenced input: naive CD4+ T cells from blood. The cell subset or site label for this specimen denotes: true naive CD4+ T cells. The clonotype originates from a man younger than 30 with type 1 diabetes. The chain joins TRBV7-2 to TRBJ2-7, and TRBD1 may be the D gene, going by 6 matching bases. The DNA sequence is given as TGTGCCAGCAGCTACACAGGGATCTACGAGCAGTACTTC. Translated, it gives CASSYTGIYEQYF. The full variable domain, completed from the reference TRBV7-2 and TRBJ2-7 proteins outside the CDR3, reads GAGVSQSPSNKVTEKGKDVELRCDPISGHTALYWYRQSLGQGLEFLIYFQGNSAPDKSGLPSDRFSAERTGGSVSTLTIQRTQQEDSAVYLCASSYTGIYEQYFGPGTRLTVT.